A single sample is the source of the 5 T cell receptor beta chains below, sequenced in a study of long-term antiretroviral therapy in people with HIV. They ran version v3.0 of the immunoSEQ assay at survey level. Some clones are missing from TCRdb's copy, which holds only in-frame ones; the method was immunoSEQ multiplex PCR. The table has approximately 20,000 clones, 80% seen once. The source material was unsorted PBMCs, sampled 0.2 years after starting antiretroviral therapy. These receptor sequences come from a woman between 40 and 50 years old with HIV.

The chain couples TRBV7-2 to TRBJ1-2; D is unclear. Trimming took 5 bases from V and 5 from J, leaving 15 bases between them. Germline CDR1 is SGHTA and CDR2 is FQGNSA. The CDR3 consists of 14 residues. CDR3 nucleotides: TGTGCCAGCAGCCATAGACACAGAGAATATGGCTACACCTTC. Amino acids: CASSHRHREYGYTF.

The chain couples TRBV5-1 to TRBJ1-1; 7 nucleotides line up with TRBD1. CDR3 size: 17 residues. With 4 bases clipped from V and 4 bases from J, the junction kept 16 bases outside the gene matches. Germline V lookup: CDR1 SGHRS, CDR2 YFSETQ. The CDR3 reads CASSRDPTGEGFTEAFF. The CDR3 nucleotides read TGCGCCAGCAGCCGGGACCCTACAGGGGAAGGGTTCACTGAAGCTTTCTTT.

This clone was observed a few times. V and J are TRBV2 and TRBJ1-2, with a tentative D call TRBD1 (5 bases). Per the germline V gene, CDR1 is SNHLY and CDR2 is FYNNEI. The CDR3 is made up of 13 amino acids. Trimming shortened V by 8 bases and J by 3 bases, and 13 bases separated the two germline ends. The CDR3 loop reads CASGEAGDYGYTF. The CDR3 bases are TGTGCCAGCGGGGAAGCGGGGGACTATGGCTACACCTTC.

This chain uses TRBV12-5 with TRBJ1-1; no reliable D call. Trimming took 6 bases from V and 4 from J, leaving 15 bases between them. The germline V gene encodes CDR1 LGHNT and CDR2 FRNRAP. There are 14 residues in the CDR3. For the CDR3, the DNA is TGTGCTAGTGGGCGGACGGCGGAGAGCACTGAAGCTTTCTTT. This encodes CASGRTAESTEAFF. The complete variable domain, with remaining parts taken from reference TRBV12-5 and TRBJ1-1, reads DARVTQTPRHKVTEMGQEVTMRCQPILGHNTVFWYRQTMMQGLELLAYFRNRAPLDDSGMPKDRFSAEMPDATLATLKIQPSEPRDSAVYFCASGRTAESTEAFFGQGTRLTVV.

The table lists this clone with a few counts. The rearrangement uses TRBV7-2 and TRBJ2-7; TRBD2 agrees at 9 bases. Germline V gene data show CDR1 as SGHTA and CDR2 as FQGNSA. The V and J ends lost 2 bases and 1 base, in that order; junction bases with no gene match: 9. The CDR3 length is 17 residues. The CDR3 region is CASSLRAGGLVSYEQYF. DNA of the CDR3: TGTGCCAGCAGCTTACGGGCGGGGGGGCTCGTGTCCTACGAGCAGTACTTC.